One sample yielded the 4 T cell receptor beta chains listed below, sequenced in a study of blood T cell repertoires in COVID-19. TCRdb's table, derived via immunoSEQ multiplex PCR, lists solely in-frame clones and lacks some. The sample has 150,000 to 200,000 clones; around 79% are singletons. Sequencing used peripheral blood. The receptors were sampled from a woman between 65 and 79 years old with acute or convalescent COVID-19.

The rearrangement uses TRBV5-1 and TRBJ2-5; TRBD1 matches 9 bases. Germline V gene lookup returns CDR1 SGHRS and CDR2 YFSETQ. The CDR3 totals 15 residues. The V and J ends lost 5 bases and 3 bases, in that order; junction bases with no gene match: 8. The CDR3 coding sequence is TGCGCCAGCAGGAAACCGGGACAGGGCGAAGAGACCCAGTACTTC. Protein product: CASRKPGQGEETQYF.

The V call is TRBV4-1, the J call TRBJ1-2, with TRBD1 identical over 7 bases. Germline V gives CDR1 MGHRA, CDR2 YSYEKL. After removal of 5 bases from V and 2 bases from J, the junction contained 2 bases not matched to a gene. The length of the CDR3 is 13 residues. The CDR3, as DNA: TGCGCCAGCAGCTCACAGGGGAACTATGGCTACACCTTC. Translation gives CASSSQGNYGYTF.

This clone was found once. This chain uses TRBV7-9 with TRBJ2-5; the match to TRBD1 covers 7 bases. This CDR3 is 14 amino acids long. CDR1 is SEHNR and CDR2 is FQNEAQ in the germline V gene (reference sequence). J was trimmed by 3 bases and V by 4 bases; bases with no gene match: 5. This chain's CDR3 is CASSWAGGEETQYF. In DNA form, the CDR3 reads TGTGCCAGCAGCTGGGCAGGGGGAGAAGAGACCCAGTACTTC. Together with reference TRBV7-9 and TRBJ2-5, the CDR3 gives the full variable domain: DTGVSQNPRHKITKRGQNVTFRCDPISEHNRLYWYRQTLGQGPEFLTYFQNEAQLEKSRLLSDRFSAERPKGSFSTLEIQRTEQGDSAMYLCASSWAGGEETQYFGPGTRLLVL.

The chain recombines TRBV29-1 with TRBJ2-1, with D possibly TRBD2 on 7 matching bases. Trimming pared 8 bases from V and 8 bases from J, leaving 13 bases between. The CDR3 loop spans 11 amino acids. Germline V CDR1 and CDR2: SQVTM, ANQGSEA. This CDR3 is CSSLGGHEQFF. The CDR3 nucleotides read TGCAGCTCACTGGGGGGGCATGAGCAGTTCTTC.